This TCR beta chain is drawn from a study of cytomegalovirus exposure and HLA in healthy donors. Study-level background: Around 80 million unique TCR sequences came from HLA-typed donors in an early release. The study, taken as a whole, reports: The study flagged around 150 TCR beta chains as cytomegalovirus-associated.

This CDR3 has 15 amino acids. The germline V gene has CDR1 SGHRS and CDR2 YFSETQ. With 0 bases removed from V and 5 bases from J, the gap between germline ends came to 12 bases. It was with 60 Vbeta and 13 Jbeta primers that the PCR ran. Here immunoSEQ multiplex PCR was the method, and the copy in TCRdb shows in-frame clones only, minus some. Of more than 80,000 clones detected, more than 60% appear once; the ten largest clones hold around 2.5%. To note about this clone: The target antigen is unknown.

This sequence originates from a man between 40 and 49 years old in good health and CMV-seronegative. The chain uses TRBV5-1 and TRBJ2-1; TRBD2 might be the D (6 bases). Sequenced sample: PBMCs. The CDR3 loop reads CASSLVRGRDNEQFF. The CDR3 region has the DNA TGCGCCAGCAGCTTGGTGCGGGGTCGGGACAATGAGCAGTTCTTC.